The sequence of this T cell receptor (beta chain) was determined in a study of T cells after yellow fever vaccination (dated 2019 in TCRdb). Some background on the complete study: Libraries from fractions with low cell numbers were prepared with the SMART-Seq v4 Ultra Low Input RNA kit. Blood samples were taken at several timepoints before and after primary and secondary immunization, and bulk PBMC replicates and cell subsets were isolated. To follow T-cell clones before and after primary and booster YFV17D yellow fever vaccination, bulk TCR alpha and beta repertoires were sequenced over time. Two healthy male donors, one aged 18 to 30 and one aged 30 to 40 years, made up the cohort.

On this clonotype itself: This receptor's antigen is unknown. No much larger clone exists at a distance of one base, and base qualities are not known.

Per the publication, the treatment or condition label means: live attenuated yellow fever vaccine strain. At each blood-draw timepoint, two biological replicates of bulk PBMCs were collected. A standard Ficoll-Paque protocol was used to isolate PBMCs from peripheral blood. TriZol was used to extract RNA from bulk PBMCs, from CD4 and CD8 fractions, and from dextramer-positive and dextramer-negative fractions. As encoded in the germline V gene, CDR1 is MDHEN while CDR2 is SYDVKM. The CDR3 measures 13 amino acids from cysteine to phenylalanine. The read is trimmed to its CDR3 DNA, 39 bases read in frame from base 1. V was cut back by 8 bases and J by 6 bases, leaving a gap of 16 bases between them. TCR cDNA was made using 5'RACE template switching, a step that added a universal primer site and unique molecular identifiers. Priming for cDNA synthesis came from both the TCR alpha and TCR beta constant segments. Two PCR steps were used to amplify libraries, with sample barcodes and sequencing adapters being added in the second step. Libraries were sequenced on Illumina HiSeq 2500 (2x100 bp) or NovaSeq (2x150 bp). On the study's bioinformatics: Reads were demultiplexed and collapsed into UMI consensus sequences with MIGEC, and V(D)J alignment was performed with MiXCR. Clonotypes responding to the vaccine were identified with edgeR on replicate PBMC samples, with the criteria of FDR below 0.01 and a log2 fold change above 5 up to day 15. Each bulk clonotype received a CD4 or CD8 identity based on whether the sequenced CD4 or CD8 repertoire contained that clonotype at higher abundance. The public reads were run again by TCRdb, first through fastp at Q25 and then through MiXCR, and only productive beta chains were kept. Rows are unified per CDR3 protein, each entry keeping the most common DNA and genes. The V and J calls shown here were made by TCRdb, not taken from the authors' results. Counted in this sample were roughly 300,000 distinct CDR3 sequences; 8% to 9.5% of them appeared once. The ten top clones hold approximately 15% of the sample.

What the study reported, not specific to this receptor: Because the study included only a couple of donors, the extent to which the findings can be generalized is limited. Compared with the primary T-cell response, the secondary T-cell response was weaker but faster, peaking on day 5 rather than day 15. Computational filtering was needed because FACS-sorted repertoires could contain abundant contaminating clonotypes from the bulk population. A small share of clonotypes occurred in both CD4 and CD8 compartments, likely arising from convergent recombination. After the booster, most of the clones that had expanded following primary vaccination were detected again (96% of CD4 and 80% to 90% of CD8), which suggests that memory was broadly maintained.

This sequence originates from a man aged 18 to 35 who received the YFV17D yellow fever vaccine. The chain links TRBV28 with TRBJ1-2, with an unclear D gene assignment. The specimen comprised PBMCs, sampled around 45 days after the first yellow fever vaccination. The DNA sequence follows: TGTGCCAGCCTAGCAGCCCACTGGGATGGCTACACCTTC. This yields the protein CASLAAHWDGYTF.